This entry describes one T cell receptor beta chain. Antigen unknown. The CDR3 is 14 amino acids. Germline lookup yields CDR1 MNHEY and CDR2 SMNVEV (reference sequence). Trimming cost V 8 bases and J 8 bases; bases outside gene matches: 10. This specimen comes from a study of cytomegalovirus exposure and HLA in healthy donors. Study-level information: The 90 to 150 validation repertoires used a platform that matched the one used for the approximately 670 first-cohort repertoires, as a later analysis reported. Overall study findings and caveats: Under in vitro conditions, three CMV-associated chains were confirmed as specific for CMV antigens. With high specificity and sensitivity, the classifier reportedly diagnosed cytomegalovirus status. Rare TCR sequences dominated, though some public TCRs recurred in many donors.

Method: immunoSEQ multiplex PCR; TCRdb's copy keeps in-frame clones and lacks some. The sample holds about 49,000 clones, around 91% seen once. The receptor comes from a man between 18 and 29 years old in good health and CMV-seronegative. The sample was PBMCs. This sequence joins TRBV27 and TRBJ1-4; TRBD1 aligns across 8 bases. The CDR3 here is CASRRTGMWEKLFF. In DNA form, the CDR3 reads TGTGCCAGCCGACGGACAGGGATGTGGGAAAAACTGTTTTTT.